This T cell receptor beta chain was obtained from a study of Graves' ophthalmopathy and Graves' hyperthyroidism. The CDR3 has 13 amino acids. The V gene's germline CDR1 is LGHNA and CDR2 YNFKEQ. V dropped 1 base and J dropped 4 bases, with 7 bases sitting between them. RNA transcripts served as template for amplifying TCR beta CDR3 sequences. Investigators did first-round RT-PCR with HTBI primers, then second-round multiplex PCR. A single record per CDR3 protein comes from TCRdb applying MiXCR to the multiplex PCR reads. Among around 1,200,000 distinct CDR3 sequences, less than 45% were seen once, and the ten largest hold approximately 12%. Broader study findings: Ophthalmopathy cases were distinguished from stable hyperthyroidism by a 13-signature model, reaching approximately 88% sensitivity and 70% to 84% specificity.

Clinicians diagnosed using symptoms, serum thyroxine, TRAb, thyroid ultrasound and orbital computed tomography. This clonotype was counted many times. What it binds is not known. The sample comprised peripheral blood or thyroid tissue (not recorded which). The sequence derives from an adult man with Graves' hyperthyroidism. V usage is TRBV4-2 and J usage is TRBJ1-1; D perhaps matches TRBD1 (5 bases). CDR3 sequence (DNA): TGTGCCAGCAGCCAAGTAGGGGCCACTGAAGCTTTCTTT. As protein: CASSQVGATEAFF.